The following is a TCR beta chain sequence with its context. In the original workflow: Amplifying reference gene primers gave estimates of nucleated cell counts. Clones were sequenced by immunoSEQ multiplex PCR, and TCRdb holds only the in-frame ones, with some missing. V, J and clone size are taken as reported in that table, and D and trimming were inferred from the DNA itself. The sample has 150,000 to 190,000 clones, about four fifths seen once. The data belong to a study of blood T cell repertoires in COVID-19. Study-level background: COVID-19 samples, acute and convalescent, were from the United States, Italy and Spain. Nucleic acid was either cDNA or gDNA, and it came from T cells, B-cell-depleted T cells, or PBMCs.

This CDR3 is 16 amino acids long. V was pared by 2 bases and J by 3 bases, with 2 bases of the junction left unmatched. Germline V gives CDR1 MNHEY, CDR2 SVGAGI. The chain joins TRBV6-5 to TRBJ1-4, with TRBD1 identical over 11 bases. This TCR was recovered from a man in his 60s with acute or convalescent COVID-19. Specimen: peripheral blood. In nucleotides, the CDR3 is TGTGCCAGCAGTTACGGGACAGGGGGAGCTAATGAAAAACTGTTTTTT. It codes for CASSYGTGGANEKLFF.